These T cell receptor beta chains were read from a single sample in a study of blood T cell repertoires in COVID-19. The method was immunoSEQ multiplex PCR; TCRdb's version includes in-frame clones alone and lacks a portion of them. Among roughly 120,000 clones, roughly 72% were seen once, and the ten largest hold around 6%. The specimen sequenced was peripheral blood. All receptors derive from an elderly man with COVID-19, enrolled during active disease. Both conserved end residues are part of each CDR3. A D gene is named only where the DNA matches it firmly. The listing skips clone size in some rows; elsewhere it reads once, few, many or a size class.

CDR3 protein: CASSTQGLVGPLHF
CDR3 DNA: TGTGCCAGCAGCACACAGGGCCTGGTTGGACCCCTCCACTTT
clone size: -
V gene: TRBV5-4
J gene: TRBJ1-6
CDR3 length: 14
D gene: -

CDR3 protein: CAWNQLADTQYF
CDR3 DNA: TGTGCCTGGAATCAGCTAGCAGATACGCAGTATTTT
clone size: -
V gene: TRBV30
J gene: TRBJ2-3
CDR3 length: 12
D gene: -

CDR3 protein: CSVRREGAEQFF
CDR3 DNA: TGCAGCGTACGGCGGGAGGGCGCTGAGCAGTTCTTC
clone size: -
V gene: TRBV29-1
J gene: TRBJ2-1
CDR3 length: 12
D gene: TRBD2

CDR3 protein: CASSLAAGGGETQYF
CDR3 DNA: TGTGCCAGCAGCTTAGCGGCAGGGGGCGGAGAGACCCAGTACTTC
clone size: -
V gene: TRBV7-8
J gene: TRBJ2-5
CDR3 length: 15
D gene: TRBD1

CDR3 protein: CASSVGQRSSYNEQFF
CDR3 DNA: TGTGCCAGCAGCGTAGGTCAGCGGAGCTCCTACAATGAGCAGTTCTTC
clone size: -
V gene: TRBV9
J gene: TRBJ2-1
CDR3 length: 16
D gene: -

CDR3 protein: CASSLGTSGSPVTDTQYF
CDR3 DNA: TGTGCCAGCAGCTTAGGGACTAGCGGGAGTCCGGTCACAGATACGCAGTATTTT
clone size: few
V gene: TRBV7-3
J gene: TRBJ2-3
CDR3 length: 18
D gene: TRBD2

CDR3 protein: CASSFNQGVVGEQFF
CDR3 DNA: TGTGCCAGCAGTTTCAACCAGGGGGTTGTGGGGGAGCAGTTCTTC
clone size: few
V gene: TRBV28
J gene: TRBJ2-1
CDR3 length: 15
D gene: TRBD1

CDR3 protein: CAWSAGHATDTQYF
CDR3 DNA: TGTGCCTGGAGTGCGGGACACGCCACAGATACGCAGTATTTT
clone size: few
V gene: TRBV30
J gene: TRBJ2-3
CDR3 length: 14
D gene: -

CDR3 protein: CAKAEGAKNIQYF
CDR3 DNA: TGCGCCAAGGCGGAGGGAGCGAAAAACATTCAGTACTTC
clone size: once
V gene: TRBV21-1
J gene: TRBJ2-4
CDR3 length: 13
D gene: -

CDR3 protein: CASSPWRELFNEQFF
CDR3 DNA: TGTGCCAGCAGCCCTTGGCGGGAGCTTTTCAATGAGCAGTTCTTC
clone size: few
V gene: TRBV28
J gene: TRBJ2-1
CDR3 length: 15
D gene: TRBD2

CDR3 protein: CASSFDRYQETQYF
CDR3 DNA: TGTGCCAGCAGCTTCGACAGGTACCAAGAGACCCAGTACTTC
clone size: -
V gene: TRBV11-2
J gene: TRBJ2-5
CDR3 length: 14
D gene: -

CDR3 protein: CASSEDRDSNEQFF
CDR3 DNA: TGTGCCAGCAGTGAAGATCGAGACTCCAATGAGCAGTTCTTC
clone size: -
V gene: TRBV6-1
J gene: TRBJ2-1
CDR3 length: 14
D gene: -

CDR3 protein: CSVPGVAGGFGTDTQYF
CDR3 DNA: TGCAGCGTCCCTGGAGTAGCGGGAGGATTCGGGACAGATACGCAGTATTTT
clone size: -
V gene: TRBV29-1
J gene: TRBJ2-3
CDR3 length: 17
D gene: TRBD2

CDR3 protein: CATSDWLAGVSDTQYF
CDR3 DNA: TGTGCCACCAGTGATTGGCTAGCGGGAGTATCAGATACGCAGTATTTT
clone size: few
V gene: TRBV24-1
J gene: TRBJ2-3
CDR3 length: 16
D gene: TRBD2

CDR3 protein: CASSLYGVNTEAFF
CDR3 DNA: TGTGCCAGCAGCCTATATGGAGTGAACACTGAAGCTTTCTTT
clone size: -
V gene: TRBV6-6
J gene: TRBJ1-1
CDR3 length: 14
D gene: -

CDR3 protein: CASSPVDRGGDTEAFF
CDR3 DNA: TGTGCCAGCTCACCCGTCGACAGGGGAGGGGACACTGAAGCTTTCTTT
clone size: -
V gene: TRBV18
J gene: TRBJ1-1
CDR3 length: 16
D gene: TRBD1

CDR3 protein: CASSPGDQEELFF
CDR3 DNA: TGTGCCAGCTCACCCGGGGATCAGGAGGAGCTGTTTTTT
clone size: few
V gene: TRBV18
J gene: TRBJ2-2
CDR3 length: 13
D gene: -

CDR3 protein: CASSPTSDRENEKLFF
CDR3 DNA: TGTGCCAGCAGCCCCACTTCGGACAGAGAGAATGAAAAACTGTTTTTT
clone size: -
V gene: TRBV9
J gene: TRBJ1-4
CDR3 length: 16
D gene: -

CDR3 protein: CASSKGLTSGRANTGELFF
CDR3 DNA: TGTGCCAGCAGCAAAGGACTAACTAGCGGGAGGGCGAACACCGGGGAGCTGTTTTTT
clone size: -
V gene: TRBV21-1
J gene: TRBJ2-2
CDR3 length: 19
D gene: -

CDR3 protein: CASSLSHRGSGGSYEQYF
CDR3 DNA: TGTGCCAGCAGCTTATCCCACAGGGGTAGCGGCGGGTCCTACGAGCAGTACTTC
clone size: -
V gene: TRBV7-2
J gene: TRBJ2-7
CDR3 length: 18
D gene: -

CDR3 protein: CASSAYRPDLGGYTF
CDR3 DNA: TGTGCCAGTAGTGCGTACAGGCCTGACCTAGGTGGCTACACCTTC
clone size: -
V gene: TRBV19
J gene: TRBJ1-2
CDR3 length: 15
D gene: -

CDR3 protein: CASRVTSGRNYEQYF
CDR3 DNA: TGTGCCAGCAGGGTGACTAGCGGGAGAAACTACGAGCAGTACTTC
clone size: -
V gene: TRBV28
J gene: TRBJ2-7
CDR3 length: 15
D gene: TRBD2

CDR3 protein: CASSVSRDSPGEQYF
CDR3 DNA: TGTGCCAGCAGCGTAAGTCGGGACTCCCCGGGCGAGCAGTACTTC
clone size: -
V gene: TRBV7-9
J gene: TRBJ2-7
CDR3 length: 15
D gene: -

CDR3 protein: CASSPEGASPLWSTDTQYF
CDR3 DNA: TGTGCTAGCAGCCCCGAGGGGGCTTCCCCGCTATGGTCTACAGATACGCAGTATTTT
clone size: -
V gene: TRBV7-7
J gene: TRBJ2-3
CDR3 length: 19
D gene: TRBD1

CDR3 protein: CASSPQANTEAFF
CDR3 DNA: TGTGCCAGCAGCCCTCAGGCGAACACTGAAGCTTTCTTT
clone size: once
V gene: TRBV7-2
J gene: TRBJ1-1
CDR3 length: 13
D gene: -